What follows describes a single TCR beta chain. Its antigen is as yet unknown. This specimen comes from a study of pediatric ulcerative colitis. Study conclusions and caveats: Clonal expansions reduced rectal repertoire diversity in acute severe colitis.

Sequencing depth was up to 500,000 reads per sample. Generated by immunoSEQ multiplex PCR, the TCRdb table keeps only in-frame clones and is missing some. The sample records 25,000 to 35,000 clones, roughly four fifths being singletons. V was pared by 4 bases and J by 6 bases, with 12 bases between. The CDR3 extends over 13 amino acids. The germline gives CDR1 SGHDN, CDR2 FVKESK. This clonotype originated in a boy aged 5-17 years with severe ulcerative colitis. The specimen sequenced was blood. The chain employs TRBV14 and TRBJ1-1, with no clear D. DNA for the CDR3: TGTGCCAGCAGCCTCGGTCCACGGGCTGAAGCTTTCTTT. Protein: CASSLGPRAEAFF.